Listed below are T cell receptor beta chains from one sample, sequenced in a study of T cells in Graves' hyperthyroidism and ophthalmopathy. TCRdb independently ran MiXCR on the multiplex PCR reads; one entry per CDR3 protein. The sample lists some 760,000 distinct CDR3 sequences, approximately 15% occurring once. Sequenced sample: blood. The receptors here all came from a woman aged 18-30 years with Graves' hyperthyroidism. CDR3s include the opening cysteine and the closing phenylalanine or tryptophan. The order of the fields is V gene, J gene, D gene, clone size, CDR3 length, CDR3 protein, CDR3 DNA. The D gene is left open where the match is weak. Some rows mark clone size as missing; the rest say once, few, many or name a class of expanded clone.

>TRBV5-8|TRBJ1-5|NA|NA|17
CASSFLAGLIGNQPQHF
TGTGCCAGCAGCTTCCTTGCAGGTCTGATAGGCAATCAGCCCCAGCATTTT
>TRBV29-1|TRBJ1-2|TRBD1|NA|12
CSAETGNYGYTF
TGCAGCGCTGAGACAGGGAACTATGGCTACACCTTC
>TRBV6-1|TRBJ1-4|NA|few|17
CASSPRRSPATNEKLFF
TGTGCCAGCAGTCCTCGACGGAGCCCTGCAACTAATGAAAAACTGTTTTTT
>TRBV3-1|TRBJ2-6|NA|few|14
CASSQGTGANVLTF
TGTGCCAGCAGCCAGGGGACTGGGGCCAACGTCCTGACTTTC
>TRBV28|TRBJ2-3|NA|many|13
CASSPSWTDTQYF
TGTGCCAGCAGTCCATCCTGGACAGATACGCAGTATTTT
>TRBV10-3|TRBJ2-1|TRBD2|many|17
CAISDAWAGGSYNEQFF
TGTGCCATCAGTGATGCATGGGCGGGGGGCTCCTACAATGAGCAGTTCTTC
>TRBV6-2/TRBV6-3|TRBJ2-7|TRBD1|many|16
CASSYSTGQASYEQYF
TGTGCCAGCAGTTACTCGACAGGACAGGCCTCCTACGAGCAGTACTTC
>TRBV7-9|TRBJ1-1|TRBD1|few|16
CASSGGRQGLESEAFF
TGTGCCAGCAGCGGCGGACGACAGGGTTTGGAGTCTGAAGCTTTCTTT
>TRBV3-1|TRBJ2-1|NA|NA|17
CASSQVLGGRLFNEQFF
TGTGCCAGCAGCCAAGTTTTGGGTGGAAGACTTTTCAATGAGCAGTTCTTC
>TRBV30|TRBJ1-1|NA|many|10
CAWNQVEAFF
TGTGCCTGGAACCAGGTCGAAGCTTTCTTT
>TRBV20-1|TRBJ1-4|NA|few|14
CSARWGGLGEKLFF
TGCAGTGCTAGATGGGGGGGCCTTGGGGAAAAACTGTTTTTT
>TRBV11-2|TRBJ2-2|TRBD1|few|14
CASGTGTGAGELFF
TGTGCCAGCGGCACCGGGACAGGGGCCGGGGAGCTGTTTTTT
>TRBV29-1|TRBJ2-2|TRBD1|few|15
CSVAADRGNTGELFF
TGCAGCGTGGCGGCGGACAGGGGGAACACCGGGGAGCTGTTTTTT
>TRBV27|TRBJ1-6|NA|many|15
CASSLLGPYNSPLHF
TGTGCCAGCAGTTTGTTGGGACCCTATAATTCACCCCTCCACTTT
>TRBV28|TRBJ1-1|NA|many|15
CASRVYRGGVPEAFF
TGTGCCAGCAGAGTTTACCGCGGAGGGGTCCCTGAAGCTTTCTTT
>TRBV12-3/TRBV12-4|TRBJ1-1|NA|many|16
CASRSGKKGMNTEAFF
TGTGCCAGCCGTTCAGGGAAAAAGGGAATGAACACTGAAGCTTTCTTT
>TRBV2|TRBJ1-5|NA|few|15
CASSIDREVGQPQHF
TGTGCCAGCAGTATTGACAGAGAGGTCGGTCAGCCCCAGCATTTT
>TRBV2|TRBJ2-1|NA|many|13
CASSDAPYNEQFF
TGTGCCAGCAGTGATGCCCCCTACAATGAGCAGTTCTTC
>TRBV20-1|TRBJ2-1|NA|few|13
CSARDTPYNEQFF
TGCAGTGCTAGAGATACCCCCTACAATGAGCAGTTCTTC
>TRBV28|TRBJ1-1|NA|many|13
CASLGRSNTEAFF
TGTGCCAGCTTGGGACGGTCGAACACTGAAGCTTTCTTT
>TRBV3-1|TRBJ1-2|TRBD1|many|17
CASSQDTYSGQFYGYTF
TGTGCCAGCAGCCAAGATACCTACTCGGGACAGTTCTATGGCTACACCTTC
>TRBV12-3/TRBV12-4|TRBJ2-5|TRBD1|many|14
CASSLGQLQETQYF
TGTGCCAGCAGTTTGGGACAGTTGCAAGAGACCCAGTACTTC
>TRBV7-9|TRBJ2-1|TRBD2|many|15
CASRSTSGTYNEQFF
TGTGCCAGCAGGTCTACTAGCGGGACCTACAATGAGCAGTTCTTC
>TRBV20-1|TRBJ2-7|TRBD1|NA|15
CSASLRDRGPYEQYF
TGCAGTGCTAGTCTCCGGGACAGGGGACCCTACGAGCAGTACTTC
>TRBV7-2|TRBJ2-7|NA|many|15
CASSQGGTGTYEQYF
TGTGCCAGCAGCCAGGGGGGGACGGGTACCTACGAGCAGTACTTC
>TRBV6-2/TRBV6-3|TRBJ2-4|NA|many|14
CASTEALAKNIQYF
TGTGCCAGCACCGAAGCACTAGCCAAAAACATTCAGTACTTC
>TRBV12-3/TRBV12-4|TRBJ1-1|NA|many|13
CASSRQRNTEAFF
TGTGCCAGCAGCCGACAGAGGAACACTGAAGCTTTCTTT
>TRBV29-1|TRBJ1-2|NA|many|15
CSVEQIPALTYGYTF
TGCAGCGTTGAACAGATACCCGCACTGACCTATGGCTACACCTTC
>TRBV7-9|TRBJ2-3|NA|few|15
CASSLGPPLGDTQYF
TGTGCCAGCAGCTTAGGCCCGCCGCTTGGAGATACGCAGTATTTT
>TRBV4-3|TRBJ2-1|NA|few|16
CASSQDWRGANNEQFF
TGCGCCAGCAGCCAAGATTGGAGGGGCGCAAACAATGAGCAGTTCTTC
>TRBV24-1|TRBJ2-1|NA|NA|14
CAVQGPAIGDEQFF
TGTGCCGTTCAGGGGCCGGCGATTGGCGATGAGCAGTTCTTC
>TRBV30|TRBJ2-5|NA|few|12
CAWSYTEETQYF
TGTGCCTGGAGCTACACGGAAGAGACCCAGTACTTC
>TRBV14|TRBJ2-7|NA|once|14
CASSQWDGPYEQYF
TGTGCCAGCAGCCAGTGGGACGGACCCTACGAGCAGTACTTC
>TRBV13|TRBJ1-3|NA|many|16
CASSEQGEVGGDTIYF
TGTGCCAGCAGCGAACAGGGAGAAGTGGGAGGAGACACCATATATTTT
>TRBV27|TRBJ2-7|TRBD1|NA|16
CASSYFRAGGVYEQYF
TGTGCCAGCAGTTATTTTCGGGCAGGGGGCGTCTACGAGCAGTACTTC
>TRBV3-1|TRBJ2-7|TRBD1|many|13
CASSRGQRNEQYF
TGTGCCAGCTCCCGGGGACAGCGAAACGAGCAGTACTTC
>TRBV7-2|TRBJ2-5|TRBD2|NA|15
CASSSGTSGQKTQYF
TGTGCCAGCAGCTCAGGGACTAGCGGGCAAAAGACCCAGTACTTC